The rows below give T cell receptor beta chains drawn from one sample of a study of blood T cell repertoires in COVID-19. The assay was immunoSEQ multiplex PCR, and TCRdb's table has in-frame clones only and misses some. The table lists approximately 200,000 clones, approximately 87% of them singletons, with roughly 2.2% in the top ten. Sequencing was carried out using peripheral blood. The receptors come from a woman aged 45-65 years with acute or convalescent COVID-19. CDR3s include the opening cysteine and the closing phenylalanine or tryptophan. D genes are given only for firm matches. Some rows mark clone size as missing; the rest say once, few, many or name a class of expanded clone.

clone_size,d_call,v_call,j_call,cdr3_aa,cdr3_nt
.,TRBD1,TRBV5-4,TRBJ2-2,CASSLATGTGIGELFF,TGTGCCAGCAGCTTGGCTACCGGGACAGGGATCGGGGAGCTGTTTTTT
.,TRBD1,TRBV18,TRBJ2-7,CASSKGQASYEQYF,TGTGCCAGCTCGAAGGGACAGGCGTCCTACGAGCAGTACTTC
.,TRBD2,TRBV14,TRBJ2-3,CASSQGISGDVGTDTQYF,TGTGCCAGCAGCCAAGGAATAAGCGGGGACGTGGGCACAGATACGCAGTATTTT
.,.,TRBV11-3,TRBJ2-2,CASSEEPETGELFF,TGTGCCAGCAGCGAGGAGCCTGAGACCGGGGAGCTGTTTTTT
.,TRBD1,TRBV11-2,TRBJ1-4,CASSQNRGSTNEKLFF,TGTGCCAGCAGTCAAAACAGGGGCTCAACTAATGAAAAACTGTTTTTT
.,.,TRBV2,TRBJ2-6,CASVRQGKFGANVLTF,TGTGCCAGCGTCCGGCAGGGGAAGTTCGGGGCCAACGTCCTGACTTTC
.,TRBD2,TRBV5-1,TRBJ2-1,CASRLTSGGGNEQFF,TGCGCCAGCAGGCTGACTAGCGGGGGAGGCAATGAGCAGTTCTTC
.,TRBD2,TRBV15,TRBJ2-1,CATSRDRLLAGKQFF,TGTGCCACCAGCAGAGATCGATTACTAGCGGGCAAGCAGTTCTTC
.,.,TRBV2,TRBJ1-1,CASSTGNLRAFF,TGTGCCAGCAGTACAGGGAACTTGAGGGCTTTCTTT
.,.,TRBV11-3,TRBJ2-1,CASSFQGSRSYNEQFF,TGTGCCAGCAGCTTTCAGGGGTCTCGCTCCTACAATGAGCAGTTCTTC
.,TRBD2,TRBV18,TRBJ2-7,CASSPPAREAGGRSYEQYF,TGTGCCAGCTCACCACCGGCCAGGGAAGCGGGGGGGCGAAGCTACGAGCAGTACTTC
.,.,TRBV3-1/TRBV3-2,TRBJ1-1,CASSQASGMNTEAFF,TGTGCCAGCAGCCAAGCCTCGGGTATGAACACTGAAGCTTTCTTT
.,TRBD1,TRBV7-2,TRBJ1-1,CASSLDRVVITEAFF,TGTGCCAGCAGCCTCGACAGGGTTGTCATCACTGAAGCTTTCTTT
once,TRBD2,TRBV15,TRBJ2-1,CASKRDPAYNEQFF,TGTGCCTCTAAGCGGGACCCAGCCTACAATGAGCAGTTCTTC
.,TRBD1,TRBV19,TRBJ1-6,CASSSQTGGGSPLHF,TGTGCCAGTAGTAGCCAGACAGGGGGCGGTTCACCCCTCCACTTT
.,TRBD1,TRBV28,TRBJ1-2,CASSPGQIPTGYTF,TGTGCCAGCAGTCCGGGACAGATCCCTACCGGCTACACCTTC
few,TRBD2,TRBV7-9,TRBJ2-2,CASSSIFGLAGNTGELFF,TGTGCCAGCAGCTCCATCTTCGGACTAGCGGGGAACACCGGGGAGCTGTTTTTT
.,.,TRBV7-7,TRBJ2-1,CASSLEGAGIGGEQFF,TGTGCCAGCAGCCTCGAGGGGGCGGGAATAGGAGGTGAGCAGTTCTTC
.,TRBD1,TRBV28,TRBJ2-7,CASSLQGQGSYEQYF,TGTGCCAGCAGTTTACAGGGACAGGGCTCCTACGAGCAGTACTTC
.,.,TRBV9,TRBJ1-5,CASSPGLGNQPQHF,TGTGCCAGCAGCCCGGGTTTAGGAAATCAGCCCCAGCATTTT
.,TRBD2,TRBV6-2/TRBV6-3,TRBJ2-5,CASSYGLAGAETQYF,TGTGCCAGCAGTTATGGGCTAGCGGGAGCTGAGACCCAGTACTTC
.,.,TRBV11-2,TRBJ1-2,CASSLGAGTNYGYTF,TGTGCCAGCAGCTTAGGGGCCGGGACTAACTATGGCTACACCTTC
.,TRBD2,TRBV10-1,TRBJ2-3,CASSRGLAGQDTQYF,TGCGCCAGCAGCCGAGGACTAGCGGGACAAGATACGCAGTATTTT
.,.,TRBV3-1/TRBV3-2,TRBJ2-7,CASSQEEAGEQYF,TGTGCCAGCAGCCAAGAGGAGGCGGGCGAGCAGTACTTC
.,.,TRBV6-2/TRBV6-3,TRBJ2-3,CASSTLGRYTDTQYF,TGTGCCAGCAGTACCCTGGGCAGATACACAGATACGCAGTATTTT
.,.,TRBV5-1,TRBJ2-1,CASSLDYLNEQFF,TGCGCCAGCAGCTTGGACTACCTCAATGAGCAGTTCTTC
.,.,TRBV4-3,TRBJ2-2,CASSRYFGLANVNGELFF,TGCGCCAGCAGCCGCTACTTTGGGCTAGCGAATGTCAACGGGGAGCTGTTTTTT
.,TRBD1,TRBV7-8,TRBJ2-5,CASSPRTGQETQYF,TGTGCCAGCAGCCCTCGGACAGGGCAAGAGACCCAGTACTTC
.,.,TRBV18,TRBJ1-5,CASSPHSNQPQHF,TGTGCCAGCTCTCCCCATAGCAATCAGCCCCAGCATTTT
.,.,TRBV4-3,TRBJ2-2,CASSQDRWNTGELFF,TGCGCCAGCAGCCAAGATAGATGGAACACCGGGGAGCTGTTTTTT
.,TRBD1,TRBV29-1,TRBJ1-4,CSCRDSNEKLFF,TGCAGTTGCCGGGACAGTAATGAAAAACTGTTTTTT
.,.,TRBV4-3,TRBJ2-3,CASSQGSVNTQYF,TGCGCCAGCAGCCAAGGTAGCGTAAATACGCAGTATTTT
.,TRBD1,TRBV5-1,TRBJ2-4,CASRTGEQGKNIQYF,TGCGCCAGCCGGACAGGGGAGCAAGGCAAAAACATTCAGTACTTC
.,TRBD1,TRBV25-1,TRBJ1-1,CASSDTLDREDTEAFF,TGTGCCAGCAGTGACACCCTCGACAGGGAGGACACTGAAGCTTTCTTT
few,TRBD2,TRBV27,TRBJ2-3,CASSLLAGTRDTQYF,TGTGCCAGCAGTTTGCTAGCGGGGACGAGAGATACGCAGTATTTT
.,.,TRBV27,TRBJ1-1,CASSLFGENTEAFF,TGTGCCAGCAGTTTATTCGGGGAGAACACTGAAGCTTTCTTT
.,.,TRBV5-4,TRBJ1-1,CASSSQGDTEAFF,TGTGCCAGCAGCTCCCAAGGGGACACTGAAGCTTTCTTT
.,.,TRBV18,TRBJ2-7,CASSARTLGSYEQYF,TGTGCCAGCTCGGCAAGGACTCTCGGCTCCTACGAGCAGTACTTC
.,TRBD1,TRBV5-8,TRBJ1-5,CASSLRTGLSNQPQHF,TGTGCCAGCAGCTTACGGACAGGGTTAAGCAATCAGCCCCAGCATTTT
.,.,TRBV7-6,TRBJ1-5,CASSPRPGGDQPQHF,TGTGCCAGCAGCCCTAGACCGGGGGGAGATCAGCCCCAGCATTTT
.,TRBD1,TRBV19,TRBJ1-2,CASRTGQGDYGYTF,TGTGCCAGTAGGACGGGACAGGGCGACTATGGCTACACCTTC
.,TRBD2,TRBV5-6,TRBJ2-7,CASSPGGAKDYEQYF,TGTGCCAGCAGCCCGGGGGGGGCAAAGGACTACGAGCAGTACTTC
.,TRBD1,TRBV5-1,TRBJ1-4,CASSLGTGDEKLFF,TGCGCCAGCAGCTTGGGGACAGGGGATGAAAAACTGTTTTTT
.,.,TRBV7-2,TRBJ2-1,CASSPVREGEQFF,TGTGCCAGCAGCCCCGTACGGGAAGGGGAGCAGTTCTTC
.,.,TRBV30,TRBJ1-3,CAWRESGNTIYF,TGTGCCTGGAGGGAGTCTGGAAACACCATATATTTT
.,.,TRBV9,TRBJ2-7,CASSVGPSSPEQYF,TGTGCCAGCAGCGTAGGCCCTAGCTCGCCCGAGCAGTACTTC
.,TRBD2,TRBV29-1,TRBJ2-1,CSVDSGTSGNEQFF,TGCAGCGTGGACTCGGGGACTAGCGGTAATGAGCAGTTCTTC
.,.,TRBV21-1,TRBJ2-1,CASSTNSGTSGRFAYNEQFF,TGTGCCAGCAGCACGAACTCCGGGACTAGCGGGAGATTTGCCTACAATGAGCAGTTCTTC
.,TRBD1,TRBV14,TRBJ2-1,CASSLTGGGSYNEQFF,TGTGCCAGCAGCCTTACAGGGGGCGGATCCTACAATGAGCAGTTCTTC
.,TRBD2,TRBV7-3,TRBJ2-7,CASSPTGGAAASYEQYF,TGTGCCAGCAGCCCTACGGGGGGGGCGGCGGCCTCCTACGAGCAGTACTTC
.,TRBD2,TRBV19,TRBJ2-3,CASTPRSGGVQDTQYF,TGTGCCAGTACCCCTCGGAGCGGGGGGGTGCAAGATACGCAGTATTTT
.,TRBD2,TRBV5-6,TRBJ2-1,CASSLRISGSHNEQFF,TGTGCCAGCAGCTTACGTATTAGCGGGAGTCACAATGAGCAGTTCTTC
.,.,TRBV10-3,TRBJ1-5,CAISTGSNQPQHF,TGTGCCATCTCAACGGGGAGCAATCAGCCCCAGCATTTT
.,TRBD1,TRBV18,TRBJ1-4,CASSPTIPGQGEEEKLFF,TGTGCCAGCTCACCGACCATCCCGGGACAGGGGGAGGAGGAAAAACTGTTTTTT
.,TRBD1,TRBV9,TRBJ2-1,CASSGDRANEQFF,TGTGCCAGCAGCGGTGACAGGGCCAATGAGCAGTTCTTC
.,.,TRBV6-6,TRBJ2-5,CASSELVRETQYF,TGTGCCAGCAGCGAACTAGTTCGGGAGACCCAGTACTTC
.,TRBD1,TRBV7-2,TRBJ1-5,CASSLGDREWVPQHF,TGTGCCAGCAGCTTAGGGGACAGGGAATGGGTGCCCCAGCATTTT
.,.,TRBV7-2,TRBJ2-2,CASSLRRPNTGELFF,TGTGCCAGCAGCTTAAGGAGACCGAACACCGGGGAGCTGTTTTTT
few,.,TRBV13,TRBJ1-1,CASSLGRLLNTEAFF,TGTGCCAGCAGCTTAGGGCGACTCTTGAACACTGAAGCTTTCTTT
.,.,TRBV6-5,TRBJ2-7,CAISGLPTYEQYF,TGTGCCATTTCGGGACTCCCTACCTACGAGCAGTACTTC